The clone carrying this T cell receptor beta chain was counted only a few times. Its specificity is unknown. As for time point: blood at routine non-recurrence follow-up after resection. Whole RNA came from tumor, nontumor lung or frozen PBMC and was sequenced without being sorted. TCRdb itself ran the 5' RACE reads through MiXCR, one entry per CDR3 protein. The sample lists some 120,000 distinct CDR3 sequences; 10% to 15% were seen once. This sample is part of a study of spatial heterogeneity in lung cancer. About the study: PBMC samples from follow-up, when available, were sequenced at a median of around 23 months post-resection. Sequence detection consistently recorded a greater number of beta-chain than alpha-chain sequences.

Findings of the study overall: More often at tumor resection than at routine follow-up, ubiquitous expanded tumor TCRs were detected in the blood.

The CDR3 extends over 14 amino acids. V was pared by 2 bases and J by 11 bases, with 16 bases between. Germline loops: CDR1 SGDLS, CDR2 YYNGEE. Source: PBMCs, taken at follow-up. The genes are TRBV9 and TRBJ1-4; the D is unclear. This TCR was sampled from a male donor with early-stage non-small cell lung cancer. The DNA for the CDR3 is TGTGCCAGCAGCGTCGAGGAGAGGGTGGACAAACTGTTTTTT. Protein product: CASSVEERVDKLFF.